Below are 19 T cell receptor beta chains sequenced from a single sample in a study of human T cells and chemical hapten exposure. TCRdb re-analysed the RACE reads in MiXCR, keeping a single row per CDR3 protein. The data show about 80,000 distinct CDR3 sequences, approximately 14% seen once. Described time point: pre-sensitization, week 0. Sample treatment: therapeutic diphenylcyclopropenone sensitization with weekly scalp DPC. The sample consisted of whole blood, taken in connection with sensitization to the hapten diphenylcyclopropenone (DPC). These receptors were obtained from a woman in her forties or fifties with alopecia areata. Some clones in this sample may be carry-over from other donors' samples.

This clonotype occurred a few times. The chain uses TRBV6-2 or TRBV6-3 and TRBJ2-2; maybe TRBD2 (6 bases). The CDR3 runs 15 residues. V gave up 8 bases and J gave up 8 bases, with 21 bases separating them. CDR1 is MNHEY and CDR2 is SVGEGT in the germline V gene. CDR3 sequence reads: CASATGGLPAGELFF. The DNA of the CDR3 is TGTGCCAGCGCCACCGGGGGACTCCCGGCGGGGGAGCTGTTTTTT.

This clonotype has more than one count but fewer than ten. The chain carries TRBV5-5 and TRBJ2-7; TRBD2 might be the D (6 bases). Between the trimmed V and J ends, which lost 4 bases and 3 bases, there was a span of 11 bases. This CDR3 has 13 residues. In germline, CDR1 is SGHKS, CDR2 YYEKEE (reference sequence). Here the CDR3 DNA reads TGTGCCAGCAGCCCGGGACTCCGCTACGAGCAGTACTTC. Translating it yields CASSPGLRYEQYF.

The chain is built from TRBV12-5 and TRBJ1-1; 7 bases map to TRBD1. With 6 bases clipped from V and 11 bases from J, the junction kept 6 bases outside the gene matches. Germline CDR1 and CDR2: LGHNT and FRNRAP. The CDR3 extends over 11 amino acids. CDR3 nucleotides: TGTGCTAGTGGATCCGGGACAGCTGCTTTCTTT. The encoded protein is CASGSGTAAFF.

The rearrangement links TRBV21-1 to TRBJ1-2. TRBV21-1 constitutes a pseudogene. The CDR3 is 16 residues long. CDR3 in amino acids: CASSKARKGRSYGYTF. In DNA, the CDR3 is TGTGCCAGCAGCAAAGCCAGGAAGGGTCGGAGCTATGGCTACACCTTC.

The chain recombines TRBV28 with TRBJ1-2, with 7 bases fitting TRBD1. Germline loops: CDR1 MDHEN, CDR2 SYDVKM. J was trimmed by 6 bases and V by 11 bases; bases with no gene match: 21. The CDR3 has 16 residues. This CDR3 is CASSSGGAGGGDGYTF. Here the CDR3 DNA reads TGTGCCTCCAGCAGTGGTGGGGCAGGGGGAGGTGATGGCTACACCTTC.

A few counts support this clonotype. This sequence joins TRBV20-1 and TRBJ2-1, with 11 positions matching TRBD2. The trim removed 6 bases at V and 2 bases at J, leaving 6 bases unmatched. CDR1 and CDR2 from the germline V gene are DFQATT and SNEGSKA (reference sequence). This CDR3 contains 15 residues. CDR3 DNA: TGCAGTGCCCAAACTAGCGGGAGTACCTACAATGAGCAGTTCTTC. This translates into CSAQTSGSTYNEQFF.

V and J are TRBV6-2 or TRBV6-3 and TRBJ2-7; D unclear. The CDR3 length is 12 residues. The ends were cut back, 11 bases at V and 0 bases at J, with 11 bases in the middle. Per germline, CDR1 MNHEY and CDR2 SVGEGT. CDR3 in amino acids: CAARQTSYEQYF. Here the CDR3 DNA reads TGTGCCGCCCGGCAAACCTCCTACGAGCAGTACTTC.

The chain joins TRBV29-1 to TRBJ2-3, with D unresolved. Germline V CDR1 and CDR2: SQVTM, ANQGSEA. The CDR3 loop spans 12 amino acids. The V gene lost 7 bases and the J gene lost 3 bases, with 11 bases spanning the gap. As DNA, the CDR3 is TGCAGCGGGCGGTTTAATACAGATACGCAGTATTTT. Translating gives CSGRFNTDTQYF.

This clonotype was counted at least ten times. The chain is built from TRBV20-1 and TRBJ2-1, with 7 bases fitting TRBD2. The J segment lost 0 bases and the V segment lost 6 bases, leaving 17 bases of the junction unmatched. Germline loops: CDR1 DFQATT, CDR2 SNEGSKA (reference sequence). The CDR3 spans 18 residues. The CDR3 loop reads CSAEKVAGLTSSYNEQFF. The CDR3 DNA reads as TGCAGTGCGGAGAAGGTAGCGGGCCTAACAAGCTCCTACAATGAGCAGTTCTTC.

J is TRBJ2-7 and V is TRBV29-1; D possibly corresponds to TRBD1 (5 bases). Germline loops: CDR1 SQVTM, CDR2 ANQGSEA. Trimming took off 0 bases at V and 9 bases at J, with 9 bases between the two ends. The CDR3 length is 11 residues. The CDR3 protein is CSVEEGRRQYF. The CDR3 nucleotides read TGCAGCGTTGAAGAGGGGCGGAGGCAGTACTTC.

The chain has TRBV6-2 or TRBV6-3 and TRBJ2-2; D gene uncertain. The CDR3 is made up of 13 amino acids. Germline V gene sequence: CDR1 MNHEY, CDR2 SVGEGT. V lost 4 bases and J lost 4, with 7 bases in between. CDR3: CASSWFGTGELFF. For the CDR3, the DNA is TGTGCCAGCAGTTGGTTTGGCACCGGGGAGCTGTTTTTT.

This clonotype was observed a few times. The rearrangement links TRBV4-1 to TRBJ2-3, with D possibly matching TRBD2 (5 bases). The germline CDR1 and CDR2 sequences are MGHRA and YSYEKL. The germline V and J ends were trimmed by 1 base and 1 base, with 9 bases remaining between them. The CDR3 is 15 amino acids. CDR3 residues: CASSQGHGGTDTQYF. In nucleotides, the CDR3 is TGCGCCAGCAGCCAAGGCCACGGGGGCACAGATACGCAGTATTTT.

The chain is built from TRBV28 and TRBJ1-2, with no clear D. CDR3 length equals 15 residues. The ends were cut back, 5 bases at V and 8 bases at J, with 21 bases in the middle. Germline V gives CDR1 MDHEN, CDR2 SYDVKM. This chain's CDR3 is CASSPGTLDYVGYTF. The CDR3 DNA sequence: TGTGCCAGCAGTCCGGGAACCCTTGACTATGTAGGCTACACCTTC.

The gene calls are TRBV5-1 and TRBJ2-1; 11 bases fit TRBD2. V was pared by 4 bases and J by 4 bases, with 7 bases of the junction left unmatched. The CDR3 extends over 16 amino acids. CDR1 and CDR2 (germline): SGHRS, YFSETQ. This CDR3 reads CASSPQGLAVYNEQFF. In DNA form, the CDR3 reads TGCGCCAGCAGCCCCCAGGGACTAGCGGTTTACAATGAGCAGTTCTTC. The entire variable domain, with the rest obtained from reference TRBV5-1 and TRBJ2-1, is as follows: KAGVTQTPRYLIKTRGQQVTLSCSPISGHRSVSWYQQTPGQGLQFLFEYFSETQRNKGNFPGRFSGRQFSNSRSEMNVSTLELGDSALYLCASSPQGLAVYNEQFFGPGTRLTVL.

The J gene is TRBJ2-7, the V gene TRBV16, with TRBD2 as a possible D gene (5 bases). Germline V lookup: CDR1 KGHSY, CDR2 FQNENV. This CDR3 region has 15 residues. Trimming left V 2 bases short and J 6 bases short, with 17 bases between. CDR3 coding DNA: TGTGCCAGCAGCCAAACATCGCAACTAGGAGGCGAGCAGTACTTC. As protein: CASSQTSQLGGEQYF.

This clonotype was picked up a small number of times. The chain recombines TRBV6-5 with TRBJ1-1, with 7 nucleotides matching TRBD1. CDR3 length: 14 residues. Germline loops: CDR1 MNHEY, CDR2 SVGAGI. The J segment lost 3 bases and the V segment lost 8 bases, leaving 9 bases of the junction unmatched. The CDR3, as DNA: TGTGCCAGCGCTGAAACAGGGGTAGACACTGAAGCTTTCTTT. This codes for CASAETGVDTEAFF.

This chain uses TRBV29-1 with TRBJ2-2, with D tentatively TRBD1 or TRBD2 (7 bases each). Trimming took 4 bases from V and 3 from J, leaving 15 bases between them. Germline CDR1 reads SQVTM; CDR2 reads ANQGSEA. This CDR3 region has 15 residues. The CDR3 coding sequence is TGCAGCGTTGCAGGGGGGGCCATTGACACCGGGGAGCTGTTTTTT. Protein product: CSVAGGAIDTGELFF.

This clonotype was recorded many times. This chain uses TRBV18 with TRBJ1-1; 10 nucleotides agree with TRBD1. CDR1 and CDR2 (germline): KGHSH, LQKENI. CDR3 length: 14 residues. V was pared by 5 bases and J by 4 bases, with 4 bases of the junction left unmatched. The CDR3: CASSSGQGVTEAFF. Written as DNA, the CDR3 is TGTGCCAGCTCATCAGGACAGGGGGTCACTGAAGCTTTCTTT.

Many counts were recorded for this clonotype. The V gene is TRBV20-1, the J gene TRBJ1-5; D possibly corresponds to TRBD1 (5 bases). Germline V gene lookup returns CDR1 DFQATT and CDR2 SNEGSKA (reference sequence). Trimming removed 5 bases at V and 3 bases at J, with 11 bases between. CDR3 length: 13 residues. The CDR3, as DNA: TGCAGTGCTTTCCAGGGATCCAATCAGCCCCAGCATTTT. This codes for CSAFQGSNQPQHF.